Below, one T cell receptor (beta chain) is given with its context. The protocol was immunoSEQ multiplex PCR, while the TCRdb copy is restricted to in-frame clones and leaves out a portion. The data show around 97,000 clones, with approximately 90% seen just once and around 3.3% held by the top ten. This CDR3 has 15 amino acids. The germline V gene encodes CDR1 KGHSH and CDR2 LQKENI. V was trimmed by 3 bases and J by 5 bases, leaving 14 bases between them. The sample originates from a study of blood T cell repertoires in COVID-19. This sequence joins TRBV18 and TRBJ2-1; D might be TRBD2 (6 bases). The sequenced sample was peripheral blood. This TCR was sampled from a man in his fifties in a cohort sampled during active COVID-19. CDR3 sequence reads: CASSPGRTGDNEQFF. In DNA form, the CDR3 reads TGTGCCAGCTCACCTGGACGAACGGGGGACAATGAGCAGTTCTTC.